Reported below is one T cell receptor (beta chain). This specimen belongs to a study of CD8 T cells in Susac syndrome. V was clipped by 3 bases and J by 10 bases; unmatched bases: 5. The CDR3 length is 13 residues. Sequencing of TCR beta was performed on blood CD8+ T cells and on blood CD4+ T cells. Random hexamers were used to reverse transcribe the RNA input (about 0.5 to 1 ug). From the immunoSEQ multiplex PCR reads, TCRdb called clonotypes with MiXCR, one entry per CDR3 protein. Here the sample spans hundreds of thousands of distinct CDR3 sequences, about 90% being singletons. The source of this sequence is a human donor with multiple sclerosis. This chain links TRBV12-3 or TRBV12-4 with TRBJ2-1; 8 nucleotides line up with TRBD2. The sequencing input was CD8+ T cells from PBMCs. This chain's CDR3 is CASSFGGAGEQFF. CDR3 DNA sequence: TGTGCCAGCAGTTTCGGGGGGGCGGGGGAGCAGTTCTTC.